This T cell receptor beta chain stems from a study of beta chain features in type 1 diabetes. V was cut by 6 bases and J by 0 bases, with 10 bases left in between. The CDR3 extends over 14 amino acids. Germline V CDR1 and CDR2: KGHSH, LQKENI. Points from the study as a whole: Patients and controls would be equally affected if PCR favored shorter templates.

There was one heparinised blood draw per donor, averaging approximately 120 mL. This clone was seen more than once but under ten times. Antigen: not known. Sequencing targeted expressed TCRB transcripts, as all isolated RNA had been reverse transcribed. It was found that naive, central memory and regulatory T cell samples averaged about 4 million reads. Data came from immunoSEQ multiplex PCR; TCRdb stores just in-frame clones and leaves some out. The table lists about 360,000 clones, roughly 13% of them singletons, with under 0.02% in the top ten. Material: naive CD4+ T cells from blood. The TCR comes from a man between 18 and 35 years old in good health. The chain uses TRBV18 and TRBJ2-3; TRBD1 might be the D (5 bases). DNA for the CDR3: TGTGCCAGCTCGACAGTCCCTAGCACAGATACGCAGTATTTT. Translated: CASSTVPSTDTQYF.